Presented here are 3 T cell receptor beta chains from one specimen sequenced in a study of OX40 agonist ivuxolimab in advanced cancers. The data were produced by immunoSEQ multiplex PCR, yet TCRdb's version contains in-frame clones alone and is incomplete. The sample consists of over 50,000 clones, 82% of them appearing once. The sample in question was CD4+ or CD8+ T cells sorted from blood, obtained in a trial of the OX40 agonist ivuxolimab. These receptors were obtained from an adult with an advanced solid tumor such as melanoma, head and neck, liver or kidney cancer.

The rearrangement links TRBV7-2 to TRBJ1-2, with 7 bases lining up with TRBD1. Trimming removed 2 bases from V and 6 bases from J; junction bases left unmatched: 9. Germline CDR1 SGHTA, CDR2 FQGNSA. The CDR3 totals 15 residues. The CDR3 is CASSLNRDRDNGYTF. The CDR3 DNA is TGTGCCAGCAGCTTAAACCGAGACAGGGACAATGGCTACACCTTC.

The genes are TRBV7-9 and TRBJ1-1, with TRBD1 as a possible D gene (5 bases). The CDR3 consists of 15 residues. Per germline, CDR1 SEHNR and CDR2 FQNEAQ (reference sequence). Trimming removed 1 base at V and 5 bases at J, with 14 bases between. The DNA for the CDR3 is TGTGCCAGCAGCTTAGGTCCGGGGGGAAGTACTGAAGCTTTCTTT. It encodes CASSLGPGGSTEAFF. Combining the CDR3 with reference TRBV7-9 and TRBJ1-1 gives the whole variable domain DTGVSQNPRHKITKRGQNVTFRCDPISEHNRLYWYRQTLGQGPEFLTYFQNEAQLEKSRLLSDRFSAERPKGSFSTLEIQRTEQGDSAMYLCASSLGPGGSTEAFFGQGTRLTVV.

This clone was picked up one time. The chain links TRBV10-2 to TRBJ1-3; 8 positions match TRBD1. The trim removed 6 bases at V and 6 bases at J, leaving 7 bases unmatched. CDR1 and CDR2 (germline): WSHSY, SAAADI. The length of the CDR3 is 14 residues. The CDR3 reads CASRSTGVVNTIYF. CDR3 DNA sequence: TGCGCCAGCAGATCGACAGGGGTTGTAAACACCATATATTTT.